These T cell receptor beta chains were read from a single sample in a study of PD-L1 blockade in urothelial cancer. Sequencing used immunoSEQ multiplex PCR; TCRdb keeps in-frame clones, though not all of them. This table holds around 49,000 clones, roughly four fifths found once. This material consisted of PBMCs, taken around atezolizumab (anti-PD-L1) treatment. These receptors were obtained from a man in his sixties with urothelial cancer. CDR3s include the opening cysteine and the closing phenylalanine or tryptophan. The order of the fields is clone size, D gene, J gene, V gene, CDR3 protein, CDR3 DNA. The D gene is left open where the match is weak. The size entry is marked missing in some rows and otherwise reads once, few, many or a size class.

clone_size: NA; d_call: TRBD1; j_call: TRBJ2-7; v_call: TRBV7-2; cdr3_aa: CASSSRTETGDYEQYF; cdr3_nt: TGTGCCAGCAGCTCCCGTACGGAAACAGGGGACTACGAGCAGTACTTC
clone_size: NA; d_call: NA; j_call: TRBJ1-6; v_call: TRBV21-1; cdr3_aa: CASSKGANSPLHF; cdr3_nt: TGTGCCAGCAGCAAAGGGGCCAATTCACCCCTCCACTTT
clone_size: NA; d_call: TRBD1; j_call: TRBJ2-5; v_call: TRBV5-6; cdr3_aa: CASSPGTGRQETQYF; cdr3_nt: TGTGCCAGCAGCCCCGGGACAGGGCGCCAAGAGACCCAGTACTTC
clone_size: NA; d_call: NA; j_call: TRBJ1-1; v_call: TRBV13; cdr3_aa: CASSPRGGTEAFF; cdr3_nt: TGTGCCAGCAGCCCTAGGGGCGGCACTGAAGCTTTCTTT
clone_size: NA; d_call: NA; j_call: TRBJ2-3; v_call: TRBV28; cdr3_aa: CASSFTTGNTDTQYF; cdr3_nt: TGTGCCAGCAGTTTCACGACAGGAAACACAGATACGCAGTATTTT
clone_size: NA; d_call: NA; j_call: TRBJ2-2; v_call: TRBV10-1; cdr3_aa: CASSELAGPGELFF; cdr3_nt: TGCGCCAGCAGTGAGCTGGCTGGGCCCGGGGAGCTGTTTTTT
clone_size: NA; d_call: NA; j_call: TRBJ2-2; v_call: TRBV6-5; cdr3_aa: CASSYSRGVGPGELFF; cdr3_nt: TGTGCCAGCAGTTACTCCCGGGGAGTCGGTCCCGGGGAGCTGTTTTTT
clone_size: NA; d_call: NA; j_call: TRBJ2-1; v_call: TRBV6-1; cdr3_aa: CASESGNSYNEQFF; cdr3_nt: TGTGCCAGTGAGAGCGGAAATTCCTACAATGAGCAGTTCTTC
clone_size: NA; d_call: TRBD1; j_call: TRBJ1-1; v_call: TRBV6-6; cdr3_aa: CASSYPQGGTEAFF; cdr3_nt: TGTGCCAGCAGTTACCCGCAGGGGGGCACTGAAGCTTTCTTT
clone_size: NA; d_call: NA; j_call: TRBJ2-1; v_call: TRBV4-1; cdr3_aa: CASSQVLASSTYNEQFF; cdr3_nt: TGCGCCAGCAGCCAAGTCCTGGCCTCCTCGACTTACAATGAGCAGTTCTTC
clone_size: NA; d_call: TRBD1; j_call: TRBJ2-7; v_call: TRBV7-6; cdr3_aa: CASSLVGDRDYEQYF; cdr3_nt: TGTGCCAGCAGCTTAGTGGGGGACAGGGACTACGAGCAGTACTTC
clone_size: NA; d_call: TRBD1; j_call: TRBJ1-1; v_call: TRBV4-1; cdr3_aa: CASSQEVTGDTEAFF; cdr3_nt: TGCGCCAGCAGCCAAGAAGTGACAGGGGACACTGAAGCTTTCTTT
clone_size: NA; d_call: TRBD1; j_call: TRBJ1-1; v_call: TRBV12-5; cdr3_aa: CASVRGDRNTEAFF; cdr3_nt: TGTGCTAGTGTCCGAGGGGACAGGAACACTGAAGCTTTCTTT
clone_size: NA; d_call: TRBD1; j_call: TRBJ2-2; v_call: TRBV11-3; cdr3_aa: CASSLQAPGTGYTGELFF; cdr3_nt: TGTGCCAGCAGCTTACAGGCTCCCGGGACAGGGTACACCGGGGAGCTGTTTTTT
clone_size: once; d_call: TRBD1; j_call: TRBJ1-2; v_call: TRBV4-1; cdr3_aa: CASSQVGTDGYTF; cdr3_nt: TGCGCCAGCAGCCAAGTGGGGACAGATGGCTACACCTTC
clone_size: NA; d_call: NA; j_call: TRBJ2-7; v_call: TRBV19; cdr3_aa: CASSIVADYEQYF; cdr3_nt: TGTGCCAGTAGTATAGTAGCTGATTACGAGCAGTACTTC
clone_size: once; d_call: NA; j_call: TRBJ2-2; v_call: TRBV9; cdr3_aa: CASSVGARNTGELFF; cdr3_nt: TGTGCCAGCAGCGTGGGAGCGCGGAACACCGGGGAGCTGTTTTTT
clone_size: once; d_call: NA; j_call: TRBJ1-6; v_call: TRBV21-1; cdr3_aa: CASSWGGHWAPLHF; cdr3_nt: TGTGCCAGCAGTTGGGGGGGGCACTGGGCACCCCTCCACTTT